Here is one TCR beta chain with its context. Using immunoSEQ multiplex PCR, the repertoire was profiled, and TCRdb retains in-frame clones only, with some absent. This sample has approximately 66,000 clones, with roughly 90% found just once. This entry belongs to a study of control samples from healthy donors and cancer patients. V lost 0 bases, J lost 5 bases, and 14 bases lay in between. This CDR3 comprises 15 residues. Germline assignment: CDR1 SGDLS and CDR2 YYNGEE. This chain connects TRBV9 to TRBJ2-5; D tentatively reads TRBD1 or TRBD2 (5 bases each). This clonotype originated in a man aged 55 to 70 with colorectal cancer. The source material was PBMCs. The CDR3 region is CASSVAGGIGETQYF. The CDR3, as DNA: TGTGCCAGCAGCGTAGCTGGGGGAATCGGGGAGACCCAGTACTTC.